What follows are 11 T cell receptor beta chains derived from one specimen sequenced in a study of CXCR3-negative and CXCR3-positive naive CD8 T cells. UMI labels and 5' RACE were used to prepare the TRB cDNA libraries. TCRdb reprocessed the 5' RACE reads and keeps a single row for each CDR3 protein, giving no DNA. In all, the sample yields over 150,000 distinct CDR3 sequences. These receptors have no known antigen. Study observations and caveats: More hydrophobic TRB CDR3s occurred in CXCR3-positive than in CXCR3-negative naive cells.

The material sequenced was naive CXCR3+ CD8+ T cells from blood. Subset of the sample: CD45RO-CCR7+CD27+CD95- naive CD8+ T cells expressing CXCR3 (TNR3+). Every receptor here comes from a human donor in good health. Some clones in this sample may be carry-over from other donors' samples.

The V call is TRBV6-5, the J call TRBJ2-7. The CDR3 contains 14 residues. The germline V gene encodes CDR1 MNHEY and CDR2 SVGAGI. The CDR3: CASSLPYRTYEQYF.

This rearrangement joins TRBV5-6 to TRBJ2-4; lacking DNA, the TRBD1 call made by TCRdb goes unchecked. The CDR3 covers 13 residues. Germline-derived CDR1 and CDR2 are SGHDT and YYEEEE. The CDR3 sequence is CASSSGHGNIQYF.

The rearrangement uses TRBV12-5 and TRBJ1-1. Germline CDR1 is LGHNT and CDR2 is FRNRAP. There are 15 residues in the CDR3. CDR3 region: CASGLDWMLNTEAFF.

The rearrangement joins TRBV21-1 to TRBJ2-7; TCRdb selects TRBD1, and the lack of DNA leaves this call unchecked. TRBV21-1 is a listed pseudogene. This CDR3 spans 15 amino acids. The CDR3 loop reads CASGTPSASSGEQYF.

This CDR3 is CSVLPGGGTYEQYF. J is TRBJ2-7 and V is TRBV29-1; the TCRdb D gene call, TRBD1, has no DNA to confirm it. CDR1 is SQVTM, CDR2 ANQGSEA, per germline. The CDR3 has 14 amino acids.

The chain uses TRBV28 and TRBJ2-1; with no DNA, the TCRdb D assignment of TRBD1 cannot be verified. CDR1 MDHEN and CDR2 SYDVKM come from the germline V gene. CDR3 size: 16 residues. The CDR3 sequence: CARSPTGENSYNEQFF.

The chain has TRBV21-1 and TRBJ2-1; TCRdb indicates TRBD2, and absent DNA this call remains unverified. TRBV21-1 is a recognized pseudogene. This CDR3 region has 18 residues. Here the CDR3 reads CASSKGARGAANYNEQFF.

The rearrangement links TRBV5-5 to TRBJ2-2; TCRdb reports TRBD2, a call that lacks DNA to check it against. The CDR3 is made up of 19 amino acids. Germline CDR1 SGHKS, CDR2 YYEKEE (reference sequence). CDR3 sequence reads: CASSLEVFGASGRIGELFF.

The gene calls are TRBV7-7 and TRBJ2-2; the TCRdb call, TRBD1, lacks DNA for checking. CDR1 is SSHAT, CDR2 FNYEAQ, per germline (reference sequence). The CDR3 is 15 amino acids. CDR3 protein: CASSLVDSNTGELFF.

This sequence joins TRBV6-1 and TRBJ1-1. The CDR3 totals 11 residues. Germline CDR1 and CDR2: MNHNS and SASEGT. The CDR3 region is CASSEATEAFF.

The chain combines TRBV15 with TRBJ2-1. The CDR3 sequence is 13 residues long. Germline V gene data show CDR1 as LNHNV and CDR2 as YYDKDF (reference sequence). CDR3 sequence reads: CATSSESYNEQFF.